The clone carrying this T cell receptor beta chain occurred a few times. Antigen: not known. The record originates from a study of blood T cells in healthy people across ages. Caucasian, healthy and from Russia, the donors were aged between about 6 and 90. Every donor contributed roughly 11 milliliters of peripheral blood by blood draw. Extraction of total RNA produced a minimum of 5 micrograms from each sample. The CDR3 consists of 15 residues. Germline V gives CDR1 SGHRS, CDR2 YFSETQ. The trim removed 1 base at V and 5 bases at J, leaving 3 bases unmatched. Alongside a J-beta primer mix, a sample-barcoded 5' primer served in a second PCR lasting roughly 7 to 11 cycles. TCRdb called the 5' RACE reads again in MiXCR, with one record for every CDR3 protein. The repertoire holds a few hundred thousand distinct CDR3 sequences, with about 55% as singletons. Study-wide findings and caveats: When one million T cells were used, diversity estimates were thought to be underestimates.

The sample was blood. The TCR originated in a man in his 60s in good health. The rearrangement links TRBV5-1 to TRBJ2-7; 13 bases are a match to TRBD2. CDR3 sequence (DNA): TGCGCCAGCAGCTTGACTAGCGGGAGGGTCCACGAGCAGTACTTC. Amino acid sequence: CASSLTSGRVHEQYF. The variable domain in full, with the rest retrieved from reference TRBV5-1 and TRBJ2-7, is KAGVTQTPRYLIKTRGQQVTLSCSPISGHRSVSWYQQTPGQGLQFLFEYFSETQRNKGNFPGRFSGRQFSNSRSEMNVSTLELGDSALYLCASSLTSGRVHEQYFGPGTRLTVT.